A single sample is the source of the 3 T cell receptor beta chains below, sequenced in a study of OX40 agonist ivuxolimab in advanced cancers. Libraries were prepared by immunoSEQ multiplex PCR; TCRdb keeps only in-frame clonotypes and omits some of them. The sample holds about 130,000 clones, just over 90% seen once. This specimen was CD4+ or CD8+ T cells sorted from blood, taken in a trial of the OX40 agonist ivuxolimab. These receptors originate from an adult with an advanced solid tumor such as melanoma, head and neck, liver or kidney cancer.

The chain links TRBV6-6 to TRBJ2-7, with D tentatively TRBD1 (5 bases). This CDR3 contains 16 residues. V gave up 6 bases and J gave up 0 bases, with 18 bases separating them. Germline V gene sequence: CDR1 MNHNY, CDR2 SVGAGI (reference sequence). This CDR3 is CASSTLGASLSYEQYF. The CDR3 nucleotides read TGTGCCAGCAGCACACTTGGGGCTAGTCTCTCCTACGAGCAGTACTTC.

The chain couples TRBV5-1 to TRBJ2-3, with D tentatively TRBD1 (6 bases). V dropped 1 base and J dropped 0 bases, with 15 bases sitting between them. CDR1 and CDR2 (germline): SGHRS, YFSETQ. The CDR3 extends over 17 amino acids. CDR3 coding DNA: TGCGCCAGCAGCTTGTTAGGGCGGACAGTTAGCACAGATACGCAGTATTTT. Protein product: CASSLLGRTVSTDTQYF. Together with reference TRBV5-1 and TRBJ2-3, the CDR3 gives the full variable domain: KAGVTQTPRYLIKTRGQQVTLSCSPISGHRSVSWYQQTPGQGLQFLFEYFSETQRNKGNFPGRFSGRQFSNSRSEMNVSTLELGDSALYLCASSLLGRTVSTDTQYFGPGTRLTVL.

This chain uses TRBV27 with TRBJ1-6; no reliable D call. This CDR3 has 13 residues. Trimming removed 3 bases from V and 14 bases from J, with 14 bases in between. The germline V gene has CDR1 MNHEY and CDR2 SMNVEV (reference sequence). CDR3 nucleotides: TGTGCCAGCAGTTTGGACGGGAATTTAGCCCTCCACTTT. This codes for CASSLDGNLALHF.